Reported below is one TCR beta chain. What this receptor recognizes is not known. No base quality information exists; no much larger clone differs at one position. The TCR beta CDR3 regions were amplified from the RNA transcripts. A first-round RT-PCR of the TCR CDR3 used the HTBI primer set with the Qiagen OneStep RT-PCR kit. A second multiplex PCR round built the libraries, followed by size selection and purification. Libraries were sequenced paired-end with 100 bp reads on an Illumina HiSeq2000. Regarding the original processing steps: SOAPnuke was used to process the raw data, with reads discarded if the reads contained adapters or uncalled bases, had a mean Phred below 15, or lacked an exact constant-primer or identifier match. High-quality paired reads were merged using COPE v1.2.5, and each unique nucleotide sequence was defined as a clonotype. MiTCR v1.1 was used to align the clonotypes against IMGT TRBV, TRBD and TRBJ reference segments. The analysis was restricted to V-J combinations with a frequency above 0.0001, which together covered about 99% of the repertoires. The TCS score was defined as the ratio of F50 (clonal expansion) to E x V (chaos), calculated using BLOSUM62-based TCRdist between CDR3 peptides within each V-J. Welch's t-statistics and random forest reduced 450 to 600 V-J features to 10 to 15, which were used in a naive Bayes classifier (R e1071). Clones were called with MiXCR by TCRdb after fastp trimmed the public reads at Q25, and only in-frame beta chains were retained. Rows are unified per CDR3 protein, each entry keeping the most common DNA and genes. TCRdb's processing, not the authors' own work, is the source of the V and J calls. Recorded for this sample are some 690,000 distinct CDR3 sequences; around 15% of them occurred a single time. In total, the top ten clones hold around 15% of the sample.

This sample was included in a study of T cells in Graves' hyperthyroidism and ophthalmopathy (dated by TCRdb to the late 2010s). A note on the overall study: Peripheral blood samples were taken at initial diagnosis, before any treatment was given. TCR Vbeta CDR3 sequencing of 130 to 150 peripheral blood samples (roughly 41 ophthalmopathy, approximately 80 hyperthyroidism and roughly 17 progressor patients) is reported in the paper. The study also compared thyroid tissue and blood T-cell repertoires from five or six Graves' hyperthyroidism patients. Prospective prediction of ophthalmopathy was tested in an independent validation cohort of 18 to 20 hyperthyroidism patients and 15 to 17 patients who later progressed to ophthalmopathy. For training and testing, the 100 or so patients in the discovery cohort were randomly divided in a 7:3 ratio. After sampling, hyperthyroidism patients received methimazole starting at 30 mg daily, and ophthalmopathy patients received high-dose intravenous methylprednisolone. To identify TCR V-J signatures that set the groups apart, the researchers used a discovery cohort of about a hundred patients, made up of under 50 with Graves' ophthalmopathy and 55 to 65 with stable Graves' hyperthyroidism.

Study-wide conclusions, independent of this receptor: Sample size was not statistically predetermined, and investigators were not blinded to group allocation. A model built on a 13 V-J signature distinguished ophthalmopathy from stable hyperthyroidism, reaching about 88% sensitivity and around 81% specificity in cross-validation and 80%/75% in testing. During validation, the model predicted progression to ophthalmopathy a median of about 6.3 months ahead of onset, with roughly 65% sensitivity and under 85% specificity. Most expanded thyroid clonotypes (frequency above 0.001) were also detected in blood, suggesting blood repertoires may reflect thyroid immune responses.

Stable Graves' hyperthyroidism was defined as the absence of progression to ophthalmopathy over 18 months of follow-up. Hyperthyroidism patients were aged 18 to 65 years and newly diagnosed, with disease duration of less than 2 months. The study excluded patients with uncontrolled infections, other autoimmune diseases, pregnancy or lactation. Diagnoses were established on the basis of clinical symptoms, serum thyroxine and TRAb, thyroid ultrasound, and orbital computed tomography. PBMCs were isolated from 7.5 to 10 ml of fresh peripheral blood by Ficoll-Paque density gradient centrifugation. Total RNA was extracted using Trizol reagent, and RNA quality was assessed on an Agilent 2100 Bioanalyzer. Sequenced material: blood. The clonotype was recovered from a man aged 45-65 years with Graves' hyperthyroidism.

The base sequence is TGTGCCAGCAGCCCCCTGCCAGCGGGAGGTTTAGATGAGCAGTTCTTC. Translated, it reads CASSPLPAGGLDEQFF. The chain couples TRBV3-1 to TRBJ2-1, with 9 middle bases fitting TRBD2. From its cysteine to its phenylalanine, the CDR3 spans 16 amino acids. Just CDR3 DNA is preserved here, 48 bases in frame from base 1. CDR1 and CDR2 were assigned from the germline V gene (reference sequence) as LGHDT and YNNKEL. For this chain, trimming is 4 bases at the V end and 8 bases at the J end, and the number of junction bases without a gene match is 12.